Presented here are 24 T cell receptor beta chains from one specimen sequenced in a study of T cells in Graves' hyperthyroidism and ophthalmopathy. TCR beta CDR3 regions were amplified from RNA transcripts. During a first-round RT-PCR of the TCR CDR3, the HTBI primer set was used. Each CDR3 protein is one row after TCRdb ran MiXCR on the multiplex PCR reads. The table lists hundreds of thousands of distinct CDR3 sequences, around 15% of them singletons. Sequencing input: blood. The receptors here all came from a woman aged 18 to 35 with Graves' hyperthyroidism.

DNA for the CDR3: TGTGCCAGCAGCTATGGGACTAGCGGGAGGGCCGGGGAGCTGTTTTTT. Protein: CASSYGTSGRAGELFF. The chain couples TRBV7-8 to TRBJ2-2, with TRBD2 matching 16 bases. In germline, CDR1 is SGHVS, CDR2 FQNEAQ. Losses at the gene ends were 4 bases for V and 6 bases for J; bases not matched to a gene: 2. The CDR3 length is 16 residues.

This clonotype came up many times. The genes are TRBV2 and TRBJ2-3; 7 nucleotides align to TRBD1. V trimming: 7 bases; J trimming: 4 bases; junction bases outside the gene matches: 8. CDR3 length equals 14 residues. The germline CDR1 and CDR2 sequences are SNHLY and FYNNEI. The CDR3 sequence: CASNRKGAADTQYF. In DNA form, the CDR3 reads TGTGCCAGCAATAGAAAGGGGGCGGCAGATACGCAGTATTTT.

This clonotype has a handful of counts. The rearrangement links TRBV2 to TRBJ2-2; D may be TRBD1 (5 bases). Germline CDR1 reads SNHLY; CDR2 reads FYNNEI. This CDR3 region has 12 residues. With 11 bases removed from V and 2 bases from J, the gap between germline ends came to 9 bases. The DNA of the CDR3 is TGTGCCGGAGACAGAAACACCGGGGAGCTGTTTTTT. Its protein product is CAGDRNTGELFF.

This clonotype was seen ten or more times. The chain carries TRBV7-9 and TRBJ1-1, with TRBD1 matching over 8 bases. Trimming took 2 bases from V and 4 from J; bases not matched to a gene: 15. The length of the CDR3 is 18 residues. CDR1 is SEHNR, CDR2 FQNEAQ, per germline (reference sequence). Written as DNA, the CDR3 is TGTGCCAGCAGCTTAAAAATAGCCGGGGACAGGTTTTTCACTGAAGCTTTCTTT. This sequence encodes CASSLKIAGDRFFTEAFF.

This clonotype was observed a handful of times. The chain carries TRBV18 and TRBJ2-7, with 8 bases matching TRBD2. The CDR3 is 16 amino acids. V lost 6 bases, J lost 1 base, and 11 bases stayed unmatched. Germline assignment: CDR1 KGHSH and CDR2 LQKENI. The CDR3 nucleotides read TGTGCCAGCTCCCTATGGGCGGCTAGCGGGTCCTACGAGCAGTACTTC. Encoded protein: CASSLWAASGSYEQYF.

This chain joins TRBV5-4 and TRBJ2-1, with 13 bases that match TRBD2. Germline CDR1 reads SGHNT; CDR2 reads YYREEE (reference sequence). The CDR3 has 16 residues. V lost 3 bases, J lost 9 bases, and 9 bases stayed unmatched. DNA of the CDR3: TGTGCCAGCAGCTCTGCGGTGGGACTAGCGGGATTTGAGCAGTTCTTC. This translates into CASSSAVGLAGFEQFF.

This clonotype was seen a handful of times. The CDR3 spells CASSYAKTSKRKLSYNEQFF. In DNA form, the CDR3 reads TGTGCCAGCAGTTACGCCAAAACTTCCAAACGGAAACTATCCTACAATGAGCAGTTCTTC. This chain joins TRBV6-5 and TRBJ2-1; D unresolved. CDR1 and CDR2 (germline): MNHEY, SVGAGI. Trimming left V 2 bases short and J 1 base short, with 24 bases between. The CDR3 is 20 amino acids.

V gene TRBV2 combines with J gene TRBJ2-4; the match to TRBD2 covers 8 bases. V shed 3 bases and J 4 bases; nucleotides not matched to a gene: 2. CDR1 is SNHLY, CDR2 FYNNEI, per germline. CDR3 length: 14 residues. The CDR3 DNA reads as TGTGCCAGCAGTGACGGGACTAGAAAAAACATTCAGTACTTC. As protein: CASSDGTRKNIQYF.

This clonotype has more than one count but fewer than ten. The genes are TRBV5-4 and TRBJ2-5; unclear D gene. This CDR3 is 12 amino acids long. Germline CDR1 and CDR2: SGHNT and YYREEE (reference sequence). The ends were cut back, 2 bases at V and 5 bases at J, with 7 bases in the middle. CDR3 in amino acids: CASSFWKETQYF. The CDR3 DNA reads as TGTGCCAGCAGCTTTTGGAAGGAGACCCAGTACTTC.

This clonotype was seen a few times. V is TRBV7-6 and J is TRBJ2-1, with D maybe TRBD2 (6 bases). The CDR3 runs to 15 residues. Germline V gene data show CDR1 as SGHVS and CDR2 as FNYEAQ. Between the trimmed V and J ends, which lost 1 base and 4 bases, there was a span of 11 bases. CDR3 in DNA: TGTGCCAGCAGCTTAGATAGCGGACAATACAATGAGCAGTTCTTC. This codes for CASSLDSGQYNEQFF.

In this sample, this clonotype turned up many times. V is TRBV6-2 or TRBV6-3 and J is TRBJ1-1; D gene ambiguous. CDR3 size: 13 residues. Trimming took 6 bases from V and 1 from J, leaving 9 bases between them. Germline values: CDR1 MNHEY, CDR2 SVGEGT. The CDR3: CASRLRQNTEAFF. The CDR3 region has the DNA TGTGCCAGCAGGCTCAGACAGAACACTGAAGCTTTCTTT.

This clonotype occurred many times. This chain uses TRBV7-2 with TRBJ1-1; maybe TRBD1 (6 bases). Germline values: CDR1 SGHTA, CDR2 FQGNSA. The CDR3 length is 17 residues. Deletions cut 9 bases from V and 0 bases from J, with 23 bases between. As DNA, the CDR3 is TGTGCCAGAAACCCTGGGGGGCCGCCCGCCATGAACACTGAAGCTTTCTTT. Translated: CARNPGGPPAMNTEAFF.

This clonotype has a count of ten or more. The chain uses TRBV2 and TRBJ1-1; D is unclear. The V end was cut by 2 bases, the J end by 2 bases, with 9 bases between. Germline V gene sequence: CDR1 SNHLY, CDR2 FYNNEI. The CDR3 is made up of 14 amino acids. DNA for the CDR3: TGTGCCAGCAGTGAATACGGTCTCAACACTGAAGCTTTCTTT. Its translation: CASSEYGLNTEAFF.

A few counts support this clonotype. The chain uses TRBV24-1 and TRBJ2-2; 9 nucleotides line up with TRBD1. V shed 2 bases and J 5 bases; nucleotides not matched to a gene: 11. Germline CDR1 KGHDR, CDR2 SFDVKD. The CDR3 totals 18 residues. The CDR3, as DNA: TGTGCCACCAGTGATTCTCTTAGAGGACAGGGGTATACCGGGGAGCTGTTTTTT. Translated: CATSDSLRGQGYTGELFF.

This clonotype was seen many times. V and J are TRBV20-1 and TRBJ1-1; unclear D gene. Trimming removed 2 bases at V and 0 bases at J, with 7 bases between. The V gene's germline CDR1 is DFQATT and CDR2 SNEGSKA (reference sequence). The CDR3 is made up of 13 amino acids. CDR3 nucleotides: TGCAGTGCTAGAAGACGGTTGAACACTGAAGCTTTCTTT. Its protein product is CSARRRLNTEAFF.

This clonotype was found a few times. The chain is built from TRBV6-1 and TRBJ2-7; 7 bases match TRBD2. CDR3 length: 16 residues. CDR1 is MNHNS, CDR2 SASEGT, per germline. V trimming: 7 bases; J trimming: 2 bases; junction bases outside the gene matches: 14. CDR3 in DNA: TGTGCCAGCACCCCCTCGCGGGGGTACCCCGCCTACGAGCAGTACTTC. This encodes CASTPSRGYPAYEQYF.

This clonotype was detected many times. The rearrangement links TRBV2 to TRBJ2-3; 8 bases line up with TRBD2. The CDR3 has 17 residues. J gave up 5 bases and V 6 bases, and 16 bases lay outside the gene matches. In germline, CDR1 is SNHLY, CDR2 FYNNEI. CDR3 sequence (DNA): TGTGCCAGCAGGGGTCGGCGGCCGGGAGGGCAAAGAGATACGCAGTATTTT. It specifies CASRGRRPGGQRDTQYF.

This chain connects TRBV30 to TRBJ1-1; no clear D gene. This CDR3 has 13 residues. Trimming stripped 0 bases from V and 10 bases from J, with 15 bases between. Germline values: CDR1 GTSNPN, CDR2 SVGIG (reference sequence). The CDR3 spells CAWSVEMGRVAFF. The CDR3 region has the DNA TGTGCCTGGAGTGTAGAGATGGGGAGGGTAGCTTTCTTT.

The rearrangement uses TRBV28 and TRBJ1-6, with 9 bases aligning to TRBD1. The germline V gene encodes CDR1 MDHEN and CDR2 SYDVKM. The CDR3 consists of 16 residues. With 5 bases clipped from V and 7 bases from J, the junction kept 9 bases outside the gene matches. Written as DNA, the CDR3 is TGTGCCAGCAGTGCCTCAAAGACAGGGGGGAATTCACCCCTCCACTTT. It codes for CASSASKTGGNSPLHF.

This clonotype was counted a few times. This chain links TRBV20-1 with TRBJ2-1; possible D gene TRBD2, 5 bases. The germline gives CDR1 DFQATT, CDR2 SNEGSKA (reference sequence). The CDR3 spans 14 residues. V was cut by 6 bases and J by 0 bases, with 12 bases left in between. CDR3 coding DNA: TGCAGTGCCTTCGGACTGAGCTCCTACAATGAGCAGTTCTTC. It yields the protein CSAFGLSSYNEQFF.

The chain couples TRBV3-1 to TRBJ2-7; 10 bases are a match to TRBD2. This CDR3 region has 17 residues. The V segment lost 4 bases and the J segment 6 bases; nucleotides outside the gene matches: 15. Germline V gene lookup returns CDR1 LGHDT and CDR2 YNNKEL (reference sequence). CDR3 protein: CASSPSGGLAGVIEQYF. The CDR3 nucleotides are TGTGCCAGCAGCCCCTCAGGAGGGCTAGCGGGAGTTATCGAGCAGTACTTC.

The J gene is TRBJ2-5, the V gene TRBV28; the D gene is possibly TRBD1 (5 bases). Germline V gene lookup returns CDR1 MDHEN and CDR2 SYDVKM. CDR3 length: 14 amino acids. V shed 4 bases and J shed 1 base, with 10 bases lying between them. The CDR3 sequence: CASSSYRFQETQYF. CDR3 bases: TGTGCCAGCAGTTCCTACAGGTTCCAAGAGACCCAGTACTTC.

This clonotype was found a few times. The chain recombines TRBV29-1 with TRBJ1-5; D might be TRBD1 (5 bases). The CDR3 is 13 amino acids. The V end was cut by 6 bases, the J end by 4 bases, with 13 bases between. Germline CDR1 SQVTM, CDR2 ANQGSEA. DNA of the CDR3: TGCAGCGTGGGTGGGGCTAATAATCAGCCCCAGCATTTT. Translating gives CSVGGANNQPQHF.

The table lists this clonotype with many counts. The chain is built from TRBV7-2 and TRBJ1-4; 8 bases line up with TRBD1. Trimming cost V 3 bases and J 0 bases; bases outside gene matches: 6. Germline values: CDR1 SGHTA, CDR2 FQGNSA. This CDR3 is built from 17 residues. This CDR3 reads CASSFGQGAATNEKLFF. The DNA for the CDR3 is TGTGCCAGCAGCTTCGGGCAGGGGGCCGCAACTAATGAAAAACTGTTTTTT.